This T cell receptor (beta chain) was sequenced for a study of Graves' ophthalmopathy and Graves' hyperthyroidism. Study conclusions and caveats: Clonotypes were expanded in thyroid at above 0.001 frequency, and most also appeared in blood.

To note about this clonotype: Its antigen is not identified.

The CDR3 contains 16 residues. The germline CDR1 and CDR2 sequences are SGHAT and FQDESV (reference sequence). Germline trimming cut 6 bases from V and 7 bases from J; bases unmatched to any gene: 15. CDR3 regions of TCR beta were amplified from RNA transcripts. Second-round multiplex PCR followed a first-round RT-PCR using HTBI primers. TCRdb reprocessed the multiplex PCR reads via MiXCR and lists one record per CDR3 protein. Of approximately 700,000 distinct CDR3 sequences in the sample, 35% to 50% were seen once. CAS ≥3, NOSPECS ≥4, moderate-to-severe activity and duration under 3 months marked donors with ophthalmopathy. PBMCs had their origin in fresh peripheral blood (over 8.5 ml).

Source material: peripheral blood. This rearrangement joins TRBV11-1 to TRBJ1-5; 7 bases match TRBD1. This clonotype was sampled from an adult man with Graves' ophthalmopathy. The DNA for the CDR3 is TGTGCCAGCAGTCCCTTCACAGGGGTTGGCGGGCAGCCCCAGCATTTT. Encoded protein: CASSPFTGVGGQPQHF.